This T cell receptor beta chain was documented in a study of T cells in localized non-small cell lung cancer. Measured with immunoSEQ multiplex PCR; TCRdb has only the in-frame clones, and not every one. The sample yields 35,000 to 45,000 clones, approximately 86% seen once. In regard to this clone: Its antigen remains unknown.

The ends lost 7 bases at V and 4 bases at J; junction bases unmatched: 9. This CDR3 has 15 residues. CDR1 and CDR2 from the germline V gene are SNHLY and FYNNEI. Points from the study as a whole: Uninvolved nearby lung showed the greatest T cell clonality, exceeding that found in tumor.

The TCR originated in a woman between 18 and 50 years old with stage III lung adenocarcinoma. This chain uses TRBV2 with TRBJ2-5; 10 positions match TRBD2. The sample consisted of peripheral blood, taken before any cancer treatment. DNA of the CDR3: TGTGCCAGCAATTCCGGGACTAGCGACTCAGAGACCCAGTACTTC. This translates into CASNSGTSDSETQYF.